Listed below are T cell receptor beta chains from one sample, sequenced in a study of CD8+ T cells in alopecia areata. Using immunoSEQ multiplex PCR, the repertoire was profiled, and TCRdb retains in-frame clones only, with some absent. Of some 200,000 clones listed, over 50% are singletons. The input for sequencing was CD4+ T cells sorted from blood, taken at week 0. The receptors were gathered from a human donor with alopecia areata. Each CDR3 is given with its conserved first and last residue. Fields, in order: J gene, D gene, V gene, clone size, CDR3 DNA, CDR3 protein. A D gene is named only where the DNA matches it firmly. Clone size is stated in some rows and not others, as once, few, many or a class when expanded.

j_call: TRBJ1-1; d_call: NA; v_call: TRBV6-5; clone_size: NA; cdr3_nt: TGTGCCAGCAGTTATACTCCCGGTCGGAGGAGCACTGAAGCTTTCTTT; cdr3_aa: CASSYTPGRRSTEAFF
j_call: TRBJ2-1; d_call: TRBD1; v_call: TRBV2; clone_size: once; cdr3_nt: TGTGCCAGCAACGGACAGGGAGAGCAGTTCTTC; cdr3_aa: CASNGQGEQFF
j_call: TRBJ1-5; d_call: NA; v_call: TRBV7-9; clone_size: NA; cdr3_nt: TGTGCCAGCAGCATGGGCGGAATTCATCAGCCCCAGCATTTT; cdr3_aa: CASSMGGIHQPQHF
j_call: TRBJ2-1; d_call: NA; v_call: TRBV5-1; clone_size: few; cdr3_nt: TGCGCCAGCAGCTTTGCTGGGGCCGACAATGAGCAGTTCTTC; cdr3_aa: CASSFAGADNEQFF
j_call: TRBJ1-2; d_call: NA; v_call: TRBV9; clone_size: NA; cdr3_nt: TGTGCCAGCAGCGTGGGAGGGAGGGCCCACTATGGCTACACCTTC; cdr3_aa: CASSVGGRAHYGYTF
j_call: TRBJ1-5; d_call: NA; v_call: TRBV11-2; clone_size: NA; cdr3_nt: TGTGCCAGCGCCGTGGGGGCATTCCAGCCCCAGCATTTT; cdr3_aa: CASAVGAFQPQHF
j_call: TRBJ2-3; d_call: NA; v_call: TRBV29-1; clone_size: NA; cdr3_nt: TGCAGCGTTGAAGAGGAAGGGGTCTCCACCACAGATACGCAGTATTTT; cdr3_aa: CSVEEEGVSTTDTQYF
j_call: TRBJ1-2; d_call: TRBD1; v_call: TRBV30; clone_size: once; cdr3_nt: TGTGCCTGGTTACAGGGGGCGATTGGCTACACCTTC; cdr3_aa: CAWLQGAIGYTF
j_call: TRBJ1-1; d_call: NA; v_call: TRBV18; clone_size: few; cdr3_nt: TGTGCCAGCTCACAATCCTCTAACACTGAAGCTTTCTTT; cdr3_aa: CASSQSSNTEAFF
j_call: TRBJ2-5; d_call: NA; v_call: TRBV4-2; clone_size: NA; cdr3_nt: TGTGCCAGCAGCCAAAATCGAGATGGAGAGACCCAGTACTTC; cdr3_aa: CASSQNRDGETQYF
j_call: TRBJ2-1; d_call: TRBD2; v_call: TRBV29-1; clone_size: once; cdr3_nt: TGCAGCGTAGTGGTGCCGACTAGCGGGACGTCCAATGAGCAGTTCTTC; cdr3_aa: CSVVVPTSGTSNEQFF
j_call: TRBJ2-1; d_call: NA; v_call: TRBV4-2; clone_size: few; cdr3_nt: TGTGCCAGCAGCCAAGATGGAGGGGGTGAGCAGTTCTTC; cdr3_aa: CASSQDGGGEQFF
j_call: TRBJ1-4; d_call: TRBD1; v_call: TRBV7-6; clone_size: NA; cdr3_nt: TGTGCCAGCAGCTTGCAGGGGGGAAAACTGTTTTTT; cdr3_aa: CASSLQGGKLFF
j_call: TRBJ2-5; d_call: TRBD2; v_call: TRBV4-1; clone_size: NA; cdr3_nt: TGCGCCAGCAGCCAAGGTAGGACTAGCGGGCAAGAGACCCAGTACTTC; cdr3_aa: CASSQGRTSGQETQYF